The 27 T cell receptor beta chains below all came from one sample that was sequenced in a study of blood T cell repertoires in COVID-19. TCRdb's table, derived via immunoSEQ multiplex PCR, lists solely in-frame clones and lacks some. The data hold 150,000 to 200,000 clones, with less than 90% observed a single time. Sequenced sample: PBMCs or T cells enriched from blood (not recorded which). These receptor sequences come from a woman aged 45-65 years who had recovered from COVID-19.

Note on this clone: One end of the junction does not line up with germline, which may come from a read error. The chain joins TRBV7-9 to TRBJ2-1, with TRBD2 matching over 7 bases. The CDR3 sequence is 14 residues long. Per the germline V gene, CDR1 is SEHNR and CDR2 is FQNEAQ (reference sequence). The CDR3 DNA follows: TGTGCCAGCAGCTGGGGTGGGGAGGGGCTAGCGTTCATCTTC. This codes for CASSWGGEGLAFIF.

The chain has TRBV27 and TRBJ1-6; TRBD1 might be the D (5 bases). CDR3 size: 13 residues. V dropped 6 bases and J dropped 7 bases, with 10 bases sitting between them. CDR1 MNHEY and CDR2 SMNVEV come from the germline V gene (reference sequence). DNA for the CDR3: TGTGCCAGCAGGCGAGCAGGGAATTCACCCCTCCACTTT. This translates into CASRRAGNSPLHF.

The count of this clone is one. The chain joins TRBV27 to TRBJ1-6; D gene ambiguous. This CDR3 is built from 14 residues. V was clipped by 8 bases and J by 6 bases, with 14 bases between them. Per germline, CDR1 MNHEY and CDR2 SMNVEV (reference sequence). DNA of the CDR3: TGTGCCAGCGGAGGCAGAGAACCTAATTCACCCCTCCACTTT. It specifies CASGGREPNSPLHF.

The chain's CDR3 is CATSPQGNYGYTF. The CDR3 DNA reads TGTGCCACCTCCCCCCAGGGGAACTATGGCTACACCTTC. The chain is built from TRBV19 and TRBJ1-2; tentatively, D is TRBD1 (6 bases). The CDR3 is 13 residues long. Germline CDR1 LNHDA, CDR2 SQIVND (reference sequence). V lost 10 bases and J 2 bases, leaving 14 bases between the germline ends.

This chain connects TRBV24-1 to TRBJ2-1, with a tentative D call TRBD2 (6 bases). The V and J ends lost 4 bases and 2 bases respectively, with 11 bases between them. Germline CDR1 and CDR2: KGHDR and SFDVKD. The CDR3 totals 15 residues. The CDR3 loop reads CATSEPGRPYNEQFF. The CDR3 nucleotides are TGTGCCACCAGTGAACCGGGGAGGCCCTACAATGAGCAGTTCTTC.

This chain links TRBV14 with TRBJ2-1; maybe TRBD1 (6 bases). Per the germline V gene, CDR1 is SGHDN and CDR2 is FVKESK. The CDR3 is 15 amino acids. Trimming shortened V by 2 bases and J by 5 bases, and 13 bases separated the two germline ends. Here the CDR3 DNA reads TGTGCCAGCAGCCAACTTCGGACAGCTAACAATGAGCAGTTCTTC. Encoded protein: CASSQLRTANNEQFF.

This CDR3 reads CASRTGNEQYF. As DNA, the CDR3 is TGTGCCAGCAGGACAGGGAACGAGCAGTACTTC. The chain recombines TRBV12-3 or TRBV12-4 with TRBJ2-7; 7 nucleotides agree with TRBD1. The CDR3 runs 11 residues. The trim removed 6 bases at V and 5 bases at J, leaving 1 base unmatched.

This chain links TRBV7-6 with TRBJ2-3; 8 nucleotides line up with TRBD2. With V trimmed by 2 bases and J by 5 bases, 9 bases remained unmatched. The CDR3 has 16 residues. Germline-derived CDR1 and CDR2 are SGHVS and FNYEAQ. The CDR3 loop is CASSLLLAGLGDTQYF. The DNA of the CDR3 is TGTGCCAGCAGCTTACTATTAGCGGGATTGGGAGATACGCAGTATTTT.

This clone was observed a single time. V usage is TRBV4-3 and J usage is TRBJ2-1; D perhaps matches TRBD1 (6 bases). Germline V gene sequence: CDR1 LGHNA, CDR2 YSLEER. Trimming removed 4 bases at V and 5 bases at J, with 12 bases between. The CDR3 totals 14 residues. Here the CDR3 DNA reads TGCGCCAGCAGCCCCGGACAGAGGAACAATGAGCAGTTCTTC. Amino acid sequence: CASSPGQRNNEQFF.

A few counts support this clone. The V gene is TRBV4-2, the J gene TRBJ1-4; no clear D gene. CDR3 length equals 17 residues. Between the trimmed V and J ends, which lost 0 bases and 0 bases, there was a span of 11 bases. Germline CDR1 is LGHNA and CDR2 is YNFKEQ. CDR3 nucleotides: TGTGCCAGCAGCCAAGATCTAGGTGCTGCAACTAATGAAAAACTGTTTTTT. The encoded protein is CASSQDLGAATNEKLFF.

This chain uses TRBV18 with TRBJ1-6; 7 nucleotides agree with TRBD1. Per germline, CDR1 KGHSH and CDR2 LQKENI. CDR3 length: 16 residues. The ends lost 2 bases at V and 6 bases at J; junction bases unmatched: 7. CDR3 loop: CASSPFTGVGNSPLHF. The CDR3 coding sequence is TGTGCCAGCTCACCATTTACAGGGGTGGGTAATTCACCCCTCCACTTT.

This chain connects TRBV6-2 or TRBV6-3 to TRBJ2-6, with D perhaps TRBD2 (5 bases). CDR1 is MNHEY and CDR2 is SVGEGT in the germline V gene. The CDR3 has 16 residues. The V gene lost 6 bases and the J gene lost 1 base, with 13 bases spanning the gap. CDR3 bases: TGTGCCAGCAGCCTTCTTCGAGGGTCTGGGGCCAACGTCCTGACTTTC. It codes for CASSLLRGSGANVLTF.

This clone was seen a few times. The chain links TRBV21-1 to TRBJ2-1; whether TRBD1, the table's D call, matches the DNA was not checked. TRBV21-1 is a recognized pseudogene. CDR3 size: 12 residues. CDR3 sequence reads: CASTIFYNEQFF. CDR3 nucleotide sequence: TGTGCCAGCACCATTTTTTACAATGAGCAGTTCTTC.

The chain carries TRBV12-3 or TRBV12-4 and TRBJ1-1; no reliable D call. The CDR3 has 12 amino acids. Trimming shortened V by 5 bases and J by 3 bases, and 7 bases separated the two germline ends. The CDR3 DNA is TGTGCCAGCAGTCCCCGTTACACTGAAGCTTTCTTT. Translation gives CASSPRYTEAFF.

The CDR3 sequence: CASSLSRGGGNEQFF. CDR3 in DNA: TGTGCCAGCAGCCTCTCGCGGGGGGGCGGGAATGAGCAGTTCTTC. This chain joins TRBV7-2 and TRBJ2-1; 9 positions match TRBD2. Germline CDR1 and CDR2: SGHTA and FQGNSA. The CDR3 has 15 residues. J lost 7 bases, V lost 5 bases, and 9 bases had no gene match.

The rearrangement links TRBV6-5 to TRBJ1-2, with TRBD1 matching 7 bases. The CDR3 covers 13 residues. CDR1 and CDR2 (germline): MNHEY, SVGAGI. The junction had 5 bases not matched to a gene; V was cut back by 7 bases and J by 3 bases. The CDR3 here is CASTLDRDYGYTF. The CDR3 region has the DNA TGTGCCAGCACCCTCGACAGGGACTATGGCTACACCTTC.

The CDR3 nucleotides read TGCAGCGCCGGGGGACAGGGTGATGGCTACACCTTC. Translation: CSAGGQGDGYTF. The rearrangement uses TRBV29-1 and TRBJ1-2, with TRBD1 identical over 9 bases. Germline lookup yields CDR1 SQVTM and CDR2 ANQGSEA. V lost 7 bases, J lost 6 bases, and 6 bases stayed unmatched. The CDR3 consists of 12 residues.

In its sample, this clone was seen once. This chain connects TRBV28 to TRBJ1-1, with D hard to call. The V gene lost 7 bases and the J gene lost 1 base, with 13 bases spanning the gap. The germline V gene has CDR1 MDHEN and CDR2 SYDVKM. This CDR3 contains 14 residues. CDR3 coding DNA: TGTGCCAGCAACCTGCTACAGCCGAACACTGAAGCTTTCTTT. It is translated as CASNLLQPNTEAFF.

The rearrangement joins TRBV19 to TRBJ1-4; perhaps TRBD1 as D (5 bases). Germline V gene sequence: CDR1 LNHDA, CDR2 SQIVND (reference sequence). The CDR3 is made up of 15 amino acids. V lost 3 bases to trimming and J lost 8 bases, with 16 bases between them. CDR3 DNA sequence: TGTGCCAGTAGTATTAGGGGAGGGAGTGGAGAAAAACTGTTTTTT. This translates into CASSIRGGSGEKLFF. Together with reference TRBV19 and TRBJ1-4, the CDR3 gives the full variable domain: DGGITQSPKYLFRKEGQNVTLSCEQNLNHDAMYWYRQDPGQGLRLIYYSQIVNDFQKGDIAEGYSVSREKKESFPLTVTSAQKNPTAFYLCASSIRGGSGEKLFFGSGTQLSVL.

This clone showed up just a few times. The chain recombines TRBV29-1 with TRBJ2-1, with a tentative D call TRBD1 (5 bases). The CDR3 runs 15 residues. CDR1 is SQVTM and CDR2 is ANQGSEA in the germline V gene. V shed 2 bases and J shed 1 base, with 12 bases lying between them. The chain's CDR3 is CSVERVQGSYNEQFF. The CDR3 nucleotides are TGCAGCGTTGAAAGGGTCCAGGGATCCTACAATGAGCAGTTCTTC.

The V and J genes are TRBV11-1 and TRBJ1-1; 9 positions agree with TRBD1. CDR1 SGHAT and CDR2 FQDESV come from the germline V gene (reference sequence). The CDR3 extends over 14 amino acids. V was clipped by 5 bases and J by 4 bases; unmatched bases: 5. The CDR3 DNA sequence: TGTGCCAGCAGCCCCGAGACAGGGGGCACTGAAGCTTTCTTT. Its translation: CASSPETGGTEAFF.

In nucleotides, the CDR3 is TGTGCCAGCAGCCAAGGCCTTTCAGGAGGGCGGGAGGGCACAGATACGCAGTATTTT. Its protein is CASSQGLSGGREGTDTQYF. The chain uses TRBV4-2 and TRBJ2-3; 8 bases match TRBD2. Unmatched junction bases numbered 13, after V lost 1 base and J lost 1 base. The CDR3 contains 19 residues. CDR1 and CDR2 (germline): LGHNA, YNFKEQ.

The J gene is TRBJ2-7, the V gene TRBV7-8; possible D gene TRBD1, 5 bases. V was shortened by 0 bases and J by 2 bases, with 8 bases between the two germline ends. The CDR3 is made up of 14 amino acids. Germline lookup yields CDR1 SGHVS and CDR2 FQNEAQ. The CDR3 coding sequence is TGTGCCAGCAGCTTAGCGCAGGGTACCTACGAGCAGTACTTC. Amino acid sequence: CASSLAQGTYEQYF.

This clone came up once. V is TRBV5-1 and J is TRBJ2-5; 7 positions match TRBD1. Germline V gene data show CDR1 as SGHRS and CDR2 as YFSETQ. There are 13 residues in the CDR3. The trim removed 4 bases at V and 4 bases at J, leaving 4 bases unmatched. The chain's CDR3 is CASSPGTAETQYF. CDR3 nucleotide sequence: TGCGCCAGCAGCCCGGGGACAGCAGAGACCCAGTACTTC.

This sequence joins TRBV6-5 and TRBJ2-5; perhaps TRBD1 as D (6 bases). V dropped 0 bases and J dropped 4 bases, with 9 bases sitting between them. The CDR3 covers 14 residues. Germline CDR1 MNHEY, CDR2 SVGAGI. The CDR3 here is CASSYSRGGETQYF. The CDR3 DNA reads as TGTGCCAGCAGTTACTCCAGGGGTGGAGAGACCCAGTACTTC.

The V gene is TRBV4-3, the J gene TRBJ2-1, with 10 bases identical to TRBD2. This CDR3 has 20 amino acids. The trim removed 0 bases at V and 3 bases at J, leaving 14 bases unmatched. The germline gives CDR1 LGHNA, CDR2 YSLEER. The CDR3 here is CASSQDSIPSGSVRYNEQFF. CDR3 nucleotides: TGCGCCAGCAGCCAAGATTCAATCCCTAGCGGGAGTGTCCGCTACAATGAGCAGTTCTTC.

The chain uses TRBV16 and TRBJ1-1, with unresolved D. Between the trimmed V and J ends, which lost 0 bases and 0 bases, there was a span of 8 bases. The germline CDR1 and CDR2 sequences are KGHSY and FQNENV. CDR3 length: 15 residues. The chain's CDR3 is CASSQSGRLNTEAFF. The DNA of the CDR3 is TGTGCCAGCAGCCAATCCGGCAGGCTGAACACTGAAGCTTTCTTT.